This is a list of T cell receptor beta chains from one sample in a study of graft-versus-host responses after intestinal transplantation. TCRdb's copy holds only in-frame clones and misses some; the assay was immunoSEQ multiplex PCR. The sample records fewer than 120,000 clones, just under 95% being singletons. No antigen has been identified for these receptors. The sequencing used unstimulated CD8+ T cells sorted from spleen or lymph node cells, collected before intestinal transplant. The receptors stem from a human donor who received an intestinal transplant. CDR3s include the opening cysteine and the closing phenylalanine or tryptophan. The D gene is left open where the match is weak. Clone size is given for some rows only: seen once, a few or many times, or a class if the clone is expanded.

V gene	J gene	clone size	D gene	CDR3 protein	CDR3 DNA
TRBV5-1	TRBJ2-7	-	TRBD2	CASSFRAGDYEQYF	TGCGCCAGCAGCTTCCGAGCGGGAGACTACGAGCAGTACTTC
TRBV13	TRBJ2-7	-	-	CASSFTATEGPYEQYF	TGTGCCAGCAGCTTCACTGCGACAGAGGGCCCCTACGAGCAGTACTTC
TRBV5-1	TRBJ1-2	-	TRBD1	CASSGTRDSQNYGYTF	TGCGCCAGCAGCGGGACCCGGGACAGCCAAAACTATGGCTACACCTTC
TRBV27	TRBJ2-3	-	TRBD2	CASRLSAGGTDTQYF	TGTGCCAGCAGATTATCGGCGGGAGGCACAGATACGCAGTATTTT
TRBV28	TRBJ2-5	-	-	CASSLPTPYGRVQETQYF	TGTGCCAGCAGTTTACCCACCCCCTATGGGCGGGTACAAGAGACCCAGTACTTC
TRBV9	TRBJ2-3	-	TRBD2	CASSGSGRAGEDTQYF	TGTGCCAGCAGCGGTAGCGGGAGGGCCGGTGAAGATACGCAGTATTTT
TRBV25-1	TRBJ2-5	-	-	CASSRENRETQYF	TGTGCCAGCAGTCGGGAGAATAGAGAGACCCAGTACTTC
TRBV19	TRBJ1-2	few	TRBD1	CASSTAQGAMAGSGYTF	TGTGCCAGTAGTACCGCCCAGGGGGCAATGGCGGGCTCTGGCTACACCTTC
TRBV15	TRBJ1-4	-	-	CATSRVPDSSSNEKLFF	TGTGCCACCAGCAGAGTCCCGGACAGCTCAAGTAATGAAAAACTGTTTTTT
TRBV28	TRBJ2-7	-	TRBD1	CASRGTGWYEQYF	TGTGCCAGCAGGGGGACAGGGTGGTACGAGCAGTACTTC
TRBV7-9	TRBJ2-7	-	-	CASSLERTTYEQYF	TGTGCCAGCAGCTTAGAGCGGACAACCTACGAGCAGTACTTC